This passage covers 25 T cell receptor beta chains from one sample sequenced in a study of T cells in Graves' hyperthyroidism and ophthalmopathy (dated by TCRdb to between 2019 and 2020). Library preparation employed multiplex PCR. Sequenced on an Illumina HiSeq 2000. TCR beta CDR3 regions were amplified from RNA transcripts. A first-round RT-PCR of the TCR CDR3 used the HTBI primer set with the Qiagen OneStep RT-PCR kit. TCRdb redid the processing of the public reads, applying fastp at Q25 and MiXCR, and retained in-frame beta chains. Records with the same CDR3 protein are collapsed into one entry carrying the most frequent genes and DNA. Counted in this sample were about 540,000 distinct CDR3 sequences; roughly 50% of them appeared once. The ten largest account for about 7.8% of the sample. The sample was peripheral blood or thyroid tissue (not recorded which). These receptors all come from a woman between 18 and 30 years old with Graves' hyperthyroidism. Donor details come from another sample of the same person, matched by shared clones.

The chain uses TRBV7-2 and TRBJ2-7; the D gene is possibly TRBD2 (7 bases). The CDR3 covers 14 residues. Germline V gene lookup returns CDR1 SGHTA and CDR2 FQGNSA. The ends were cut back, 3 bases at V and 4 bases at J, with 13 bases in the middle. The CDR3 here is CASSFGEGGYEQYF. Here the CDR3 DNA reads TGTGCCAGCAGCTTTGGGGAGGGGGGGTACGAGCAGTACTTC.

CDR3 DNA sequence: TGTGCCAGCAGTGAACTTGACGGGGGGGACACCTTC. Translating gives CASSELDGGDTF. The genes are TRBV25-1 and TRBJ1-2; possibly TRBD1 for D (5 bases). This CDR3 spans 12 amino acids. Germline V gene data show CDR1 as MGHDK and CDR2 as SYGVNS. Trimming pared 2 bases from V and 12 bases from J, leaving 13 bases between.

V gene TRBV25-1 combines with J gene TRBJ2-5, with TRBD2 identical over 15 bases. The CDR3 contains 17 residues. Germline values: CDR1 MGHDK, CDR2 SYGVNS. With 6 bases clipped from V and 5 bases from J, the junction kept 10 bases outside the gene matches. In DNA, the CDR3 is TGTGCCAGCAGCACTAGGACTAGCGGGAGGGCCGTGGAGACCCAGTACTTC. Protein product: CASSTRTSGRAVETQYF.

Notes on this clonotype: Since a much larger clone is just one base distant, this may be a read error. This chain joins TRBV10-3 and TRBJ2-5, with D hard to call. The CDR3 loop spans 13 amino acids. Germline lookup yields CDR1 ENHRY and CDR2 SYGVKD. Trimming removed 6 bases at V and 5 bases at J, with 13 bases between. The CDR3 DNA follows: TGTGCCATCAGCAGCGTGGGTCCGGAGACCCAGTACTTC. The encoded protein is CAISSVGPETQYF.

This chain links TRBV4-1 with TRBJ1-1; D perhaps matches TRBD1 (5 bases). V was pared by 2 bases and J by 5 bases, with 12 bases between. CDR1 and CDR2 from the germline V gene are MGHRA and YSYEKL. This CDR3 spans 14 amino acids. CDR3 sequence: CASSQQGVGTEAFF. DNA for the CDR3: TGCGCCAGCAGCCAACAGGGAGTAGGGACTGAAGCTTTCTTT.

The chain employs TRBV9 and TRBJ1-2; perhaps TRBD1 as D (6 bases). The CDR3 runs to 14 residues. Germline V gives CDR1 SGDLS, CDR2 YYNGEE. Between the trimmed V and J ends, which lost 4 bases and 8 bases, there was a span of 18 bases. CDR3 coding DNA: TGTGCCAGCAGCCTAACAGGGTCTGGCGAGGGCTACACCTTC. Its translation: CASSLTGSGEGYTF.

Only a few counts were recorded for this clonotype. The chain joins TRBV12-3 or TRBV12-4 to TRBJ1-2; 7 bases fit TRBD1. After removal of 7 bases from V and 4 bases from J, the junction contained 6 bases not matched to a gene. This CDR3 has 13 amino acids. The CDR3 DNA reads TGTGCCAGCAAAGACAGGGACGCCTATGGCTACACCTTC. Protein product: CASKDRDAYGYTF.

The rearrangement links TRBV2 to TRBJ2-5; 16 bases match TRBD2. The ends lost 0 bases at V and 5 bases at J; junction bases unmatched: 9. CDR1 is SNHLY, CDR2 FYNNEI, per germline. The CDR3 is 19 residues long. In DNA, the CDR3 is TGTGCCAGCAGTGAAGCGGGACTAGCGGGAGGGCCATCTCGGGAGACCCAGTACTTC. Encoded protein: CASSEAGLAGGPSRETQYF.

This clonotype occurred many times. The genes are TRBV7-3 and TRBJ2-5; D gene uncertain. The V end lost 2 bases, the J end lost 3 bases, and 7 bases lay between the germline ends. Per germline, CDR1 SGHTA and CDR2 FQGTGA. There are 13 residues in the CDR3. The CDR3: CASSLSVEETQYF. In nucleotides, the CDR3 is TGTGCCAGCAGCTTATCTGTGGAAGAGACCCAGTACTTC. The whole variable domain, remainder taken from reference TRBV7-3 and TRBJ2-5, is GAGVSQTPSNKVTEKGKYVELRCDPISGHTALYWYRQSLGQGPEFLIYFQGTGAADDSGLPNDRFFAVRPEGSVSTLKIQRTERGDSAVYLCASSLSVEETQYFGPGTRLLVL.

V and J are TRBV25-1 and TRBJ1-6; 7 nucleotides align to TRBD1. The CDR3 contains 14 residues. J gave up 2 bases and V 6 bases, and 1 base lay outside the gene matches. CDR1 is MGHDK, CDR2 SYGVNS, per germline. CDR3 sequence (DNA): TGTGCCAGCAGCAGGGGGACCTATAATTCACCCCTCCACTTT. The encoded protein is CASSRGTYNSPLHF.

J is TRBJ1-2 and V is TRBV7-2; no clear D gene. V shed 8 bases and J shed 3 bases, with 16 bases lying between them. This CDR3 spans 14 amino acids. Germline-derived CDR1 and CDR2 are SGHTA and FQGNSA. The CDR3 coding sequence is TGTGCCAGCGTACCTACACCCGGGGACTATGGCTACACCTTC. This encodes CASVPTPGDYGYTF.

This clonotype was seen only a few times. J is TRBJ2-5 and V is TRBV10-2; a weak D match, TRBD1 (5 bases). The CDR3 extends over 17 amino acids. The germline V gene has CDR1 WSHSY and CDR2 SAAADI. Trimming removed 6 bases at V and 5 bases at J, with 25 bases between. This CDR3 reads CASSPFEYGQGKETQYF. CDR3 coding DNA: TGCGCCAGCAGCCCTTTCGAGTATGGGCAGGGAAAGGAGACCCAGTACTTC.

The chain joins TRBV7-9 to TRBJ2-7; TRBD1 agrees at 11 bases. The CDR3 is 14 amino acids. The germline V gene has CDR1 SEHNR and CDR2 FQNEAQ (reference sequence). V shed 6 bases and J 3 bases; nucleotides not matched to a gene: 4. The CDR3 sequence: CASRAGQGDYEQYF. The CDR3 DNA is TGTGCCAGCAGGGCGGGACAGGGGGACTACGAGCAGTACTTC.

Comment on this clonotype: This may be a read error: a much more frequent sequence differs by one nucleotide. The J gene is TRBJ1-4, the V gene TRBV12-3 or TRBV12-4; no clear D gene. The CDR3 is 9 amino acids. V lost 8 bases to trimming and J lost 8 bases, with 3 bases between them. CDR3 DNA sequence: TGTGCCAGCGCGGAAAAACTGTTTTTT. Amino acid sequence: CASAEKLFF.

Ten or more counts support this clonotype. J is TRBJ1-6 and V is TRBV7-2, with D unresolved. This CDR3 has 14 amino acids. The V gene lost 1 base and the J gene lost 10 bases, with 11 bases spanning the gap. Germline loops: CDR1 SGHTA, CDR2 FQGNSA. The CDR3, as DNA: TGTGCCAGCAGCTTAGACCGCGGTGCCTCACCCCTCCACTTT. It yields the protein CASSLDRGASPLHF.

The V call is TRBV7-9, the J call TRBJ2-5; 10 bases fit TRBD1. Germline loops: CDR1 SEHNR, CDR2 FQNEAQ (reference sequence). This CDR3 has 14 residues. J was trimmed by 4 bases and V by 5 bases; bases with no gene match: 4. The CDR3 DNA sequence: TGTGCCAGCAGCAAAGACAGGGGGCGAGAGACCCAGTACTTC. Residues: CASSKDRGRETQYF.

The chain uses TRBV29-1 and TRBJ1-2; a possible D gene is TRBD1 (6 bases). Germline CDR1 reads SQVTM; CDR2 reads ANQGSEA. The germline V and J ends were trimmed by 3 bases and 6 bases, with 14 bases remaining between them. The length of the CDR3 is 13 residues. The CDR3 spells CSVDAAGEDGYTF. In DNA, the CDR3 is TGCAGCGTTGACGCTGCAGGGGAGGATGGCTACACCTTC.

The CDR3 DNA reads TGCAGTGAAGGTGACAGGGATCAGCCCCAGCATTTT. It codes for CSEGDRDQPQHF. The chain links TRBV29-1 to TRBJ1-5; 7 bases align to TRBD1. The CDR3 extends over 12 amino acids. Per the germline V gene, CDR1 is SQVTM and CDR2 is ANQGSEA.

The chain uses TRBV7-9 and TRBJ2-5; 7 bases are shared with TRBD2. The germline CDR1 and CDR2 sequences are SEHNR and FQNEAQ (reference sequence). The V gene end was trimmed by 6 bases and the J gene end by 5 bases; junction bases not matched to a gene: 9. The CDR3 extends over 14 amino acids. CDR3 coding DNA: TGTGCCAGCAGGTTCGGGGGGTCGGTGGAGACCCAGTACTTC. This gives the protein CASRFGGSVETQYF.

Worth noting for this clonotype: The junction and the germline gene differ at one end; a read error may be behind it. This chain connects TRBV12-3 or TRBV12-4 to TRBJ1-1; weak D call: TRBD1 (6 bases). The CDR3 is made up of 13 amino acids. CDR3 sequence (DNA): TGTGCCAGCATTTTACAGGGACCCTATGAAGCTTTCTTT. It encodes CASILQGPYEAFF.

Regarding this clonotype: This may stem from a read error, because a much larger clone lies one nucleotide away. The chain uses TRBV10-3 and TRBJ1-1; TRBD1 is a possible D gene (6 bases). This CDR3 contains 13 residues. V was clipped by 5 bases and J by 1 base, with 8 bases between them. Germline values: CDR1 ENHRY, CDR2 SYGVKD. CDR3 loop: CAISTTGNTEAFF. Written as DNA, the CDR3 is TGTGCCATCAGTACGACAGGGAACACTGAAGCTTTCTTT.

Ten or more counts support this clonotype. The rearrangement links TRBV15 to TRBJ1-4; the D gene is possibly TRBD1 (6 bases). Per germline, CDR1 LNHNV and CDR2 YYDKDF (reference sequence). This CDR3 has 15 residues. The ends were cut back, 3 bases at V and 5 bases at J, with 13 bases in the middle. This CDR3 is CATSRTGEGNEKLFF. In nucleotides, the CDR3 is TGTGCCACCAGCAGGACAGGCGAGGGGAATGAAAAACTGTTTTTT. The full variable domain, its missing parts supplied by reference TRBV15 and TRBJ1-4, is DAMVIQNPRYQVTQFGKPVTLSCSQTLNHNVMYWYQQKSSQAPKLLFHYYDKDFNNEADTPDNFQSRRPNTSFCFLDIRSPGLGDTAMYLCATSRTGEGNEKLFFGSGTQLSVL.

The chain uses TRBV7-2 and TRBJ2-2; D assignment may be TRBD1 or TRBD2 (5 bases each). V lost 4 bases and J lost 6, with 12 bases in between. CDR3 length equals 14 residues. CDR1 and CDR2 from the germline V gene are SGHTA and FQGNSA. The CDR3 loop reads CASSSGPEAGELFF. The DNA of the CDR3 is TGTGCCAGCAGCTCGGGACCGGAGGCCGGGGAGCTGTTTTTT.

The chain combines TRBV10-3 with TRBJ1-5; 12 nucleotides align to TRBD1. This CDR3 contains 18 residues. Per germline, CDR1 ENHRY and CDR2 SYGVKD. Germline trimming cut 2 bases from V and 2 bases from J; bases unmatched to any gene: 7. CDR3 sequence: CAISEGLGTGGGNQPQHF. The CDR3 DNA reads as TGTGCCATCAGTGAGGGTCTCGGGACAGGGGGCGGCAATCAGCCCCAGCATTTT.

This clonotype was counted a few times. The chain carries TRBV7-9 and TRBJ1-1; weak D call: TRBD1 (6 bases). CDR1 is SEHNR and CDR2 is FQNEAQ in the germline V gene (reference sequence). The CDR3 covers 15 residues. Trimming stripped 6 bases from V and 3 bases from J, with 17 bases between. CDR3: CASSKTTGMDTEAFF. In nucleotides, the CDR3 is TGTGCCAGCAGTAAAACCACAGGGATGGACACTGAAGCTTTCTTT.